This entry is about one T cell receptor beta chain. J was trimmed by 1 base and V by 2 bases; bases with no gene match: 9. From germline, CDR1 is MNHEY and CDR2 SMNVEV (reference sequence). This CDR3 is built from 17 residues. Per the original methods: Counts of nucleated cells, estimated from reference gene primer amplification, were obtained. Clones were read by immunoSEQ multiplex PCR, and TCRdb kept only the in-frame ones, dropping some. The DNA was the basis for D and trimming; V, J and clone size are from that table. The sample has around 470,000 clones; approximately 89% are singletons. The record originates from a study of blood T cell repertoires in COVID-19.

The receptor comes from a man younger than 35 with COVID-19, enrolled during active disease. Sequences were obtained from peripheral blood. This chain joins TRBV27 and TRBJ1-1, with 8 bases aligning to TRBD1. The CDR3 sequence is CASSLLTGVMGNTEAFF. The CDR3, as DNA: TGTGCCAGCAGTTTACTGACAGGGGTGATGGGGAACACTGAAGCTTTCTTT.